These 30 T cell receptor beta chains share one sample of origin, sequenced in a study of blood T cell repertoires in COVID-19. The method was immunoSEQ multiplex PCR; TCRdb's version includes in-frame clones alone and lacks a portion of them. The sample lists some 20,000 clones, around 87% occurring once. What was sequenced was peripheral blood. The source is a man in his 70s with acute or convalescent COVID-19.

This clone came up a few times. This rearrangement joins TRBV14 to TRBJ1-4; 7 bases line up with TRBD1. CDR3 length: 16 amino acids. J was trimmed by 1 base and V by 2 bases; bases with no gene match: 4. Germline-derived CDR1 and CDR2 are SGHDN and FVKESK. The CDR3 spells CASSQFQGVTNEKLFF. The CDR3 region has the DNA TGTGCCAGCAGCCAATTCCAGGGGGTAACTAATGAAAAACTGTTTTTT.

The V gene is TRBV28, the J gene TRBJ2-7; 11 bases line up with TRBD2. In germline, CDR1 is MDHEN, CDR2 SYDVKM. The junction had 6 bases not matched to a gene; V was cut back by 6 bases and J by 2 bases. The length of the CDR3 is 15 residues. This CDR3 reads CASRTGTSGTYEQYF. Written as DNA, the CDR3 is TGTGCCAGCAGAACCGGGACTAGCGGAACCTACGAGCAGTACTTC.

This clone was counted only a few times. This chain uses TRBV5-4 with TRBJ2-7; 7 bases align to TRBD1. The J segment lost 0 bases and the V segment lost 4 bases, leaving 7 bases of the junction unmatched. Germline lookup yields CDR1 SGHNT and CDR2 YYREEE (reference sequence). The CDR3 has 15 amino acids. CDR3 DNA: TGTGCCAGCAGCCTCCGGGACAGAGCCTCCTACGAGCAGTACTTC. It yields the protein CASSLRDRASYEQYF.

This sequence joins TRBV5-6 and TRBJ2-7; D not resolved. The CDR3 sequence is 11 residues long. CDR1 is SGHDT, CDR2 YYEEEE, per germline. The ends were cut back, 3 bases at V and 3 bases at J, with 4 bases in the middle. CDR3 in amino acids: CASSSYYEQYF. DNA for the CDR3: TGTGCCAGCAGCTCTTACTACGAGCAGTACTTC.

The chain links TRBV28 to TRBJ2-7; tentatively, D is TRBD2 (6 bases). The V and J ends lost 6 bases and 0 bases respectively, with 9 bases between them. Germline V gene sequence: CDR1 MDHEN, CDR2 SYDVKM. CDR3 length: 13 amino acids. CDR3 amino acids: CASSPGVSYEQYF. In DNA, the CDR3 is TGTGCCAGCAGCCCGGGGGTCTCCTACGAGCAGTACTTC.

This clone was picked up one time. This chain connects TRBV18 to TRBJ2-2; 10 nucleotides align to TRBD2. Germline loops: CDR1 KGHSH, CDR2 LQKENI. The junction had 10 bases not matched to a gene; V was cut back by 6 bases and J by 6 bases. The CDR3 sequence is 16 residues long. Here the CDR3 DNA reads TGTGCCAGCTCCCTGCGAGTAGCGGGAGGAGCCGGGGAGCTGTTTTTT. Translation gives CASSLRVAGGAGELFF. The whole variable domain, remainder taken from reference TRBV18 and TRBJ2-2, is NAGVMQNPRHLVRRRGQEARLRCSPMKGHSHVYWYRQLPEEGLKFMVYLQKENIIDESGMPKERFSAEFPKEGPSILRIQQVVRGDSAAYFCASSLRVAGGAGELFFGEGSRLTVL.

This chain connects TRBV19 to TRBJ2-7; 11 bases are a match to TRBD2. From germline, CDR1 is LNHDA and CDR2 SQIVND (reference sequence). The CDR3 extends over 17 amino acids. Trimming took 5 bases from V and 6 from J; bases not matched to a gene: 15. CDR3 bases: TGTGCCAGTAGTCGGACGATGGTTAGCGGGAGGGGAGGCGAGCAGTACTTC. Translation: CASSRTMVSGRGGEQYF.

This clone was seen once. This chain joins TRBV29-1 and TRBJ1-1, with D possibly TRBD1 on 5 matching bases. The CDR3 totals 14 residues. Per the germline V gene, CDR1 is SQVTM and CDR2 is ANQGSEA. With 4 bases removed from V and 3 bases from J, the gap between germline ends came to 15 bases. The CDR3 is CSVGSQGVDTEAFF. In DNA, the CDR3 is TGCAGCGTTGGGTCTCAGGGCGTGGACACTGAAGCTTTCTTT.

This clone occurred once. V usage is TRBV18 and J usage is TRBJ2-7, with 7 positions matching TRBD1. V was pared by 2 bases and J by 0 bases, with 1 base of the junction left unmatched. This CDR3 is 14 amino acids long. From germline, CDR1 is KGHSH and CDR2 LQKENI. Here the CDR3 DNA reads TGTGCCAGCTCACCAGGGACAGACTCCTACGAGCAGTACTTC. It specifies CASSPGTDSYEQYF.

The count of this clone is one. This chain joins TRBV2 and TRBJ2-7, with D possibly being TRBD1 (6 bases). CDR3 size: 14 residues. Trimming took off 7 bases at V and 4 bases at J, with 17 bases between the two ends. The germline V gene has CDR1 SNHLY and CDR2 FYNNEI. The CDR3, as DNA: TGTGCCAGCAAGGGAACAGGGCTGGGGTACGAGCAGTACTTC. As protein: CASKGTGLGYEQYF.

V gene TRBV12-3 or TRBV12-4 combines with J gene TRBJ1-2, with a tentative D call TRBD1 (6 bases). The CDR3 has 12 residues. The V gene lost 5 bases and the J gene lost 4 bases, with 8 bases spanning the gap. CDR3 nucleotides: TGTGCCAGCAGTAGGACAGCCTATGGCTACACCTTC. Translated, it gives CASSRTAYGYTF.

DNA of the CDR3: TGTGCCAGCTCGCGGGACAGACGTGAAGCTTTCTTT. This sequence encodes CASSRDRREAFF. The rearrangement links TRBV18 to TRBJ1-1; TRBD1 agrees at 7 bases. The germline CDR1 and CDR2 sequences are KGHSH and LQKENI. Germline trimming cut 6 bases from V and 7 bases from J; bases unmatched to any gene: 5. CDR3 length equals 12 residues.

This clone was picked up one time. V usage is TRBV19 and J usage is TRBJ2-2; 10 bases are a match to TRBD1. V lost 2 bases and J lost 7; bases outside the gene matches: 10. The CDR3 covers 17 residues. Per the germline V gene, CDR1 is LNHDA and CDR2 is SQIVND (reference sequence). CDR3 sequence reads: CASSIPRTGGVGGELFF. The CDR3 DNA reads as TGTGCCAGTAGTATACCGAGGACAGGGGGTGTTGGCGGGGAGCTGTTTTTT. The whole variable domain, filled in from reference TRBV19 and TRBJ2-2, reads DGGITQSPKYLFRKEGQNVTLSCEQNLNHDAMYWYRQDPGQGLRLIYYSQIVNDFQKGDIAEGYSVSREKKESFPLTVTSAQKNPTAFYLCASSIPRTGGVGGELFFGEGSRLTVL.

The V and J genes are TRBV12-5 and TRBJ2-3; 7 bases line up with TRBD2. The CDR3 runs to 16 residues. The germline gives CDR1 LGHNT, CDR2 FRNRAP. J lost 4 bases, V lost 0 bases, and 7 bases had no gene match. The CDR3 spells CASGLVIAGEADTQYF. The CDR3, as DNA: TGTGCTAGTGGTTTGGTAATTGCGGGGGAGGCAGATACGCAGTATTTT.

The chain has TRBV7-3 and TRBJ2-7, with TRBD1 as a possible D gene (5 bases). V lost 5 bases to trimming and J lost 2 bases, with 10 bases between them. The CDR3 consists of 13 residues. Germline V gives CDR1 SGHTA, CDR2 FQGTGA. DNA for the CDR3: TGTGCCAGCAGCGTTGACAGTACCTACGAGCAGTACTTC. It is translated as CASSVDSTYEQYF.

This clone has only one observation. This chain connects TRBV9 to TRBJ1-6, with D maybe TRBD1 (6 bases). Between the trimmed V and J ends, which lost 4 bases and 10 bases, there was a span of 21 bases. Per the germline V gene, CDR1 is SGDLS and CDR2 is YYNGEE. This CDR3 has 16 amino acids. CDR3 nucleotides: TGTGCCAGCAGCCCGTCAACCGGGACATCGGACTCACCCCTCCACTTT. Amino acid sequence: CASSPSTGTSDSPLHF.

The chain recombines TRBV12-5 with TRBJ2-1; maybe TRBD2 (6 bases). Trimming cost V 7 bases and J 5 bases, with 12 bases left between them. CDR3 size: 13 residues. Looked up from germline, CDR1 is LGHNT and CDR2 is FRNRAP. CDR3 protein: CASARDLNNEQFF. The CDR3 nucleotides are TGTGCTAGTGCCCGGGACTTAAACAATGAGCAGTTCTTC.

The genes are TRBV7-8 and TRBJ2-5, with D possibly being TRBD2 (5 bases). CDR3 length: 14 amino acids. Germline V gene data show CDR1 as SGHVS and CDR2 as FQNEAQ. Trimming left V 5 bases short and J 4 bases short, with 14 bases between. The CDR3 DNA reads TGTGCCAGCAGCCTTCAGGCTAGCTCAGAGACCCAGTACTTC. Translated, it gives CASSLQASSETQYF.

The chain combines TRBV27 with TRBJ2-7, with TRBD1 matching 8 bases. Trimming removed 4 bases from V and 1 base from J; junction bases left unmatched: 6. The CDR3 loop spans 15 amino acids. The germline gives CDR1 MNHEY, CDR2 SMNVEV (reference sequence). The CDR3 spells CASSSGQDLSYEQYF. In nucleotides, the CDR3 is TGTGCCAGCAGTTCGGGACAGGACCTATCCTACGAGCAGTACTTC.

DNA for the CDR3: TGCAGCGTCACCCCTGGCTCGGGAGATGGAGCTTTCTTT. Protein sequence: CSVTPGSGDGAFF. This chain joins TRBV29-1 and TRBJ1-1; D gene uncertain. V was pared by 6 bases and J by 10 bases, with 21 bases between. This CDR3 region has 13 residues. Per germline, CDR1 SQVTM and CDR2 ANQGSEA. Full variable domain (missing parts from reference TRBV29-1 and TRBJ1-1): SAVISQKPSRDICQRGTSLTIQCQVDSQVTMMFWYRQQPGQSLTLIATANQGSEATYESGFVIDKFPISRPNLTFSTLTVSNMSPEDSSIYLCSVTPGSGDGAFFGQGTRLTVV.

This chain uses TRBV6-6 with TRBJ2-7; 10 positions agree with TRBD1. Germline assignment: CDR1 MNHNY and CDR2 SVGAGI (reference sequence). The J segment lost 7 bases and the V segment lost 4 bases, leaving 7 bases of the junction unmatched. The CDR3 runs to 14 residues. The CDR3 nucleotides read TGTGCCAGCAGTTCCGGGACAGGGGATTGGGAGCAGTACTTC. Protein product: CASSSGTGDWEQYF.

In this sample, this clone turned up once. The rearrangement uses TRBV2 and TRBJ1-5, with D uncertain. Trimming removed 3 bases from V and 5 bases from J, with 8 bases in between. Looked up from germline, CDR1 is SNHLY and CDR2 is FYNNEI. The CDR3 totals 13 residues. The CDR3 DNA sequence: TGTGCCAGCAGTGATAGAGAAGATCAGCCCCAGCATTTT. This translates into CASSDREDQPQHF. The entire variable domain, with the rest obtained from reference TRBV2 and TRBJ1-5, is as follows: EPEVTQTPSHQVTQMGQEVILRCVPISNHLYFYWYRQILGQKVEFLVSFYNNEISEKSEIFDDQFSVERPDGSNFTLKIRSTKLEDSAMYFCASSDREDQPQHFGDGTRLSIL.

V is TRBV28 and J is TRBJ2-2; 10 nucleotides line up with TRBD2. Germline CDR1 is MDHEN and CDR2 is SYDVKM. The CDR3 totals 18 residues. V was pared by 4 bases and J by 4 bases, with 12 bases of the junction left unmatched. The CDR3 here is CASSSLLAGEGGTGELFF. The CDR3, as DNA: TGTGCCAGCAGTTCTCTCCTAGCGGGAGAGGGGGGCACCGGGGAGCTGTTTTTT.

The gene calls are TRBV27 and TRBJ2-7; D not certain. The germline V gene has CDR1 MNHEY and CDR2 SMNVEV (reference sequence). The V gene lost 1 base and the J gene lost 3 bases, with 10 bases spanning the gap. The CDR3 covers 14 residues. CDR3 nucleotides: TGTGCCAGCAGTTTATATGATACCAGCTACGAGCAGTACTTC. It encodes CASSLYDTSYEQYF.

The chain carries TRBV3-1 (or the pseudogene TRBV3-2) and TRBJ2-5; D is ambiguous. Germline V gene sequence: CDR1 LGHDT, CDR2 YNNKEL (reference sequence). Between the trimmed V and J ends, which lost 0 bases and 5 bases, there was a span of 22 bases. The CDR3 covers 18 residues. The CDR3 reads CASSQEEGLTWSWETQYF. In DNA, the CDR3 is TGTGCCAGCAGCCAAGAAGAAGGCCTAACCTGGAGCTGGGAGACCCAGTACTTC.

The rearrangement joins TRBV7-2 to TRBJ2-2; 11 bases agree with TRBD2. V lost 1 base to trimming and J lost 6 bases; unmatched junction nucleotides: 10. Germline CDR1 is SGHTA and CDR2 is FQGNSA. CDR3 length: 18 amino acids. Here the CDR3 reads CASSLDIAGGGEPGELFF. CDR3 coding DNA: TGTGCCAGCAGCTTAGATATAGCGGGAGGGGGAGAACCCGGGGAGCTGTTTTTT.

The chain uses TRBV27 and TRBJ1-5; TRBD1 might be the D (5 bases). This CDR3 region has 13 residues. The ends were cut back, 6 bases at V and 4 bases at J, with 10 bases in the middle. From germline, CDR1 is MNHEY and CDR2 SMNVEV (reference sequence). CDR3 loop: CASSPGANQPQHF. CDR3 DNA sequence: TGTGCCAGCAGCCCTGGGGCTAATCAGCCCCAGCATTTT.

The V gene is TRBV5-4, the J gene TRBJ2-3; maybe TRBD1 (6 bases). Deletions cut 4 bases from V and 0 bases from J, with 18 bases between. CDR3 size: 17 residues. Germline V gives CDR1 SGHNT, CDR2 YYREEE (reference sequence). CDR3 sequence (DNA): TGTGCCAGCAGCGAACCGCCGACAGGCACTAGCACAGATACGCAGTATTTT. It codes for CASSEPPTGTSTDTQYF.

The chain uses TRBV18 and TRBJ1-1, with 8 nucleotides matching TRBD1. Germline V CDR1 and CDR2: KGHSH, LQKENI. Trimming cost V 4 bases and J 0 bases; bases outside gene matches: 10. The CDR3 has 17 residues. The CDR3 reads CASSLQGGRLMNTEAFF. The CDR3 bases are TGTGCCAGCTCACTACAGGGGGGACGGCTCATGAACACTGAAGCTTTCTTT.

This clone has only one observation. This sequence joins TRBV28 and TRBJ2-1, with TRBD2 matching over 8 bases. The trim removed 3 bases at V and 8 bases at J, leaving 3 bases unmatched. The CDR3 extends over 13 amino acids. Looked up from germline, CDR1 is MDHEN and CDR2 is SYDVKM. The CDR3 loop is CASSFPGGDEQFF. As DNA, the CDR3 is TGTGCCAGCAGTTTCCCCGGGGGGGATGAGCAGTTCTTC.